The present TCR beta chain was sequenced within a study of blood T cells in healthy people across ages. Study results and limitations: Relative to aged donors, long-lived donors carried more naive CD4+ cells and displayed higher diversity.

This clonotype was seen more than once but under ten times. Its antigen remains unknown. Using a J-beta primer mix together with a sample-barcoded 5' primer, a second PCR was run for about 6 to 11 cycles. Using its own MiXCR run on the 5' RACE reads, TCRdb lists one record per CDR3 protein. This repertoire shows 600,000 to 1,000,000 distinct CDR3 sequences, 20% to 25% found once; its top ten account for approximately 3.7%. The germline V gene has CDR1 DFQATT and CDR2 SNEGSKA (reference sequence). Trimming took off 5 bases at V and 5 bases at J, with 18 bases between the two ends. The CDR3 is made up of 14 amino acids. These data were also filed under a second study, of T cells of mothers and their children.

Sequences were obtained from blood. This chain connects TRBV20-1 to TRBJ2-5, with D possibly matching TRBD2 (5 bases). The TCR comes from a boy between 10 and 17 years old in good health. The CDR3, as DNA: TGCAGTGCTCGATTCGACCAGACGGGGGAGACCCAGTACTTC. Translation: CSARFDQTGETQYF.